This T cell receptor (beta chain) originates from a study of cytomegalovirus exposure and HLA in healthy donors. Findings and caveats of the study: It was in a later analysis that TCR association rates were seen to vary by HLA locus, highest for DRB1 and lowest for HLA-C. An analysis that came later showed most CMV-associated TCR beta chains appearing HLA-restricted.

Amplification used 60 Vbeta primers and 13 Jbeta primers. Using immunoSEQ multiplex PCR, the repertoire was profiled, and TCRdb retains in-frame clones only, with some absent. Altogether some 130,000 clones are present, around 78% being singletons, with the ten largest covering around 1.8%. In regard to this clone: Antigen: not known.

The source material was PBMCs. The source of this sequence is a female donor in good health and CMV-seropositive.

As DNA, the CDR3 is TGCGCCAGCAGAAACAGGTTTCTTAACACTGAAGCTTTCTTT. This encodes CASRNRFLNTEAFF. The chain couples TRBV4-1 to TRBJ1-1; D is possibly TRBD1 (5 bases). In germline, CDR1 is MGHRA, CDR2 YSYEKL. V lost 6 bases and J lost 2, with 13 bases in between. The CDR3 totals 14 residues.